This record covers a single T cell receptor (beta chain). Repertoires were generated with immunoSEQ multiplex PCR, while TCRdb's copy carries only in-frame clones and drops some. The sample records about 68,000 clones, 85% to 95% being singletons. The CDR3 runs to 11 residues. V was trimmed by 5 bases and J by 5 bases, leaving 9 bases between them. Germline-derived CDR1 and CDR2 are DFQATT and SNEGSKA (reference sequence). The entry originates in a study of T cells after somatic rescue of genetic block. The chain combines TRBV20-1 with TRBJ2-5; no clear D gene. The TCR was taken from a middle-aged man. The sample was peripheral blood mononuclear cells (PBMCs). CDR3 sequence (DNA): TGCAGTGCTGACGCTGGGGAGACCCAGTACTTC. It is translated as CSADAGETQYF.